Listed below are T cell receptor beta chains from one sample, sequenced in a study of T cells after yellow fever vaccination. One entry per CDR3 protein, called by TCRdb with MiXCR from the 5' RACE reads. The table records about 340,000 distinct CDR3 sequences, under 15% of them present only once. The sequencing here drew on CD4+ T cells sorted from PBMCs, taken 15 days after the yellow fever booster vaccination. These receptors all stem from a young man who received the YFV17D yellow fever vaccine. The CDR3 runs from the conserved cysteine through the conserved F or W.

v_call: TRBV20-1; cdr3_aa: CSARADRGSTDTQYF
v_call: TRBV7-2; cdr3_aa: CASSLDRGRGELFF
v_call: TRBV4-2; cdr3_aa: CASSRTVAGTEAFF
v_call: TRBV11-2; cdr3_aa: CASSLDAVVPALF
v_call: TRBV7-9; cdr3_aa: CASSLRDPDNSPLHF
v_call: TRBV4-2; cdr3_aa: CASSQAQRGSPLHF
v_call: TRBV27; cdr3_aa: CASSFTGLAKNIQYF
v_call: TRBV15; cdr3_aa: CATSRDTGVGQPQHF
v_call: TRBV6-1; cdr3_aa: CASSGRLAGALYNEQFF
v_call: TRBV27; cdr3_aa: CASSSPPLGYTF
v_call: TRBV18; cdr3_aa: CASSPPNQSPNIQYF
v_call: TRBV15; cdr3_aa: CATSRLRGSAARGTIDTQYF
v_call: TRBV12-3/TRBV12-4; cdr3_aa: CASRRTSGGQETQYF
v_call: TRBV29-1; cdr3_aa: CSVESTQETQYF
v_call: TRBV3-1; cdr3_aa: CASSHIETRSTQYF
v_call: TRBV10-3; cdr3_aa: CATSTPGQGNSPLHF
v_call: TRBV7-8; cdr3_aa: CASSIRDGGSPLHF
v_call: TRBV4-3; cdr3_aa: CASSQDRNMDNEKLFF
v_call: TRBV29-1; cdr3_aa: CSVERQGMNTEAFF
v_call: TRBV7-6; cdr3_aa: CASSAGTGPYEQYF
v_call: TRBV12-3/TRBV12-4; cdr3_aa: CASSLSTWGRGELFF
v_call: TRBV4-1; cdr3_aa: CASRPDSYGELFF
v_call: TRBV3-1; cdr3_aa: CASSQTYSPLHF
v_call: TRBV6-2/TRBV6-3; cdr3_aa: CASSSLDRPYGYTF
v_call: TRBV4-2; cdr3_aa: CASSQEWLHTDTQYF
v_call: TRBV10-3; cdr3_aa: CAISGRLGTGELFF
v_call: TRBV4-2; cdr3_aa: CASSQDPGNSGNTIYF
v_call: TRBV4-3; cdr3_aa: CASSQVRGRNTEAFF
v_call: TRBV9; cdr3_aa: CASSVDLGGNTEAFF
v_call: TRBV28; cdr3_aa: CASRPPLGQSGANVLTF
v_call: TRBV7-3; cdr3_aa: CASSAAGTVNSPLHF
v_call: TRBV7-2; cdr3_aa: CASSRDSPQYF
v_call: TRBV12-3/TRBV12-4; cdr3_aa: CASSYNVGTEAFF
v_call: TRBV5-1; cdr3_aa: CASSLGMAPDTQYF
v_call: TRBV5-4; cdr3_aa: CASSLGDRVTDTQYF